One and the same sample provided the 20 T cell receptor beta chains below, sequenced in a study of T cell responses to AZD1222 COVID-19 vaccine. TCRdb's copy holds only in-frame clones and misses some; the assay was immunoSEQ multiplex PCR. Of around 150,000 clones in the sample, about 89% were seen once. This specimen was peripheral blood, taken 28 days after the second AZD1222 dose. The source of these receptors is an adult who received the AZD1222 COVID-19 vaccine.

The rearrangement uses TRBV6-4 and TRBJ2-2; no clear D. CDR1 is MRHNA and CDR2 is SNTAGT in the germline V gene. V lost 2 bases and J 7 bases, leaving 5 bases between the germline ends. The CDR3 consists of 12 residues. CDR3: CASSDNVGELFF. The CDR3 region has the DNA TGTGCCAGCAGTGACAACGTCGGGGAGCTGTTTTTT.

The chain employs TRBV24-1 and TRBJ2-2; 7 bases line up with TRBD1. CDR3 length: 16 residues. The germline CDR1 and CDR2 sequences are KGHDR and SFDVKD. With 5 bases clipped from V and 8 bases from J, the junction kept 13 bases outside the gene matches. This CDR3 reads CATSAATTGTAGELFF. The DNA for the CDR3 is TGTGCCACCAGTGCTGCGACGACCGGGACAGCGGGGGAGCTGTTTTTT.

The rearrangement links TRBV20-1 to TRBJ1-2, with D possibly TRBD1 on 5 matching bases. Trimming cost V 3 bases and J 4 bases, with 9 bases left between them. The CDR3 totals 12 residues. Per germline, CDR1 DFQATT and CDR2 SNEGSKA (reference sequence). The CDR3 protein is CSASHRSYGYTF. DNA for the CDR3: TGCAGTGCTAGTCACAGGAGCTATGGCTACACCTTC.

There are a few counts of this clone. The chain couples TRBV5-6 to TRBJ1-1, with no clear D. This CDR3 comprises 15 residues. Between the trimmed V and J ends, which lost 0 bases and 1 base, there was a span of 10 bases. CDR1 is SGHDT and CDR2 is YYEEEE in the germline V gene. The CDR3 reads CASSLDWAGNTEAFF. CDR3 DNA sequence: TGTGCCAGCAGCTTGGACTGGGCCGGGAACACTGAAGCTTTCTTT.

The CDR3 spells CASSQFQGLAGVQETQYF. The CDR3 nucleotides are TGTGCCAGCAGCCAGTTCCAGGGACTAGCGGGAGTACAAGAGACCCAGTACTTC. The chain carries TRBV3-1 (or the pseudogene TRBV3-2) and TRBJ2-5; 14 bases agree with TRBD2. Per the germline V gene, CDR1 is LGHDT and CDR2 is YNNKEL (reference sequence). The CDR3 is made up of 18 amino acids. V shed 3 bases, J shed 2 bases, and the junction held 8 bases outside the gene matches.

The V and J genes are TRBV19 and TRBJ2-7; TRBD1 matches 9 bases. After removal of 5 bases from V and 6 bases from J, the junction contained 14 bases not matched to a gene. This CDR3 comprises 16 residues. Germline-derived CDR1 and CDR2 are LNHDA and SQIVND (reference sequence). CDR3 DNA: TGTGCCAGTAGTTTAGCGGAGACAGGGGGTTTCGGCGAGCAGTACTTC. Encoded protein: CASSLAETGGFGEQYF. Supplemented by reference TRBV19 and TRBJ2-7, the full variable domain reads DGGITQSPKYLFRKEGQNVTLSCEQNLNHDAMYWYRQDPGQGLRLIYYSQIVNDFQKGDIAEGYSVSREKKESFPLTVTSAQKNPTAFYLCASSLAETGGFGEQYFGPGTRLTVT.

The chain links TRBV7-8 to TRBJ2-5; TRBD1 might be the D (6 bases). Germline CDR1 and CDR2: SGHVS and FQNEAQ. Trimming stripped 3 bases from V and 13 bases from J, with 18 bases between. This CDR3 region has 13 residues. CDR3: CASSFTRGGPGYF. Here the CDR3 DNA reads TGTGCCAGCAGCTTCACCAGGGGTGGCCCCGGGTACTTC.

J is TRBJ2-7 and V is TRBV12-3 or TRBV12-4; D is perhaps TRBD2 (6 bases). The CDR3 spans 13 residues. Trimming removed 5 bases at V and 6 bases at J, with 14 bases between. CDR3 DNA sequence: TGTGCCAGCAGTGGAGGGGCGGTTGGCGAGCAGTACTTC. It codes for CASSGGAVGEQYF.

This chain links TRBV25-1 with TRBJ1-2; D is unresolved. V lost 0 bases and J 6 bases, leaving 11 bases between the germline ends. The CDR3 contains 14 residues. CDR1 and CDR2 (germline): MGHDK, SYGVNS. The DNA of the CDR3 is TGTGCCAGCAGTGAATATATGTCAAGGGATGGCTACACCTTC. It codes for CASSEYMSRDGYTF.

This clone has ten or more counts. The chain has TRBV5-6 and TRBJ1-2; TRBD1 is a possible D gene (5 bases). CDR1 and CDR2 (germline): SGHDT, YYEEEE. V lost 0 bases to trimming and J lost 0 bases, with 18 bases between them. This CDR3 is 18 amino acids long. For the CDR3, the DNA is TGTGCCAGCAGCTTGGGGGGGTTCCCCTCTTTTACTAACTATGGCTACACCTTC. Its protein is CASSLGGFPSFTNYGYTF.

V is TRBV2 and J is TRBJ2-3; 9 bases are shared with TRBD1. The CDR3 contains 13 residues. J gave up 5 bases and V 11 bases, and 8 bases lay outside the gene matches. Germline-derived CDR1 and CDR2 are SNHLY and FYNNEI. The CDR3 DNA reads TGTGCCTGTCGACAGGGGGGGAAAGATACGCAGTATTTT. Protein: CACRQGGKDTQYF.

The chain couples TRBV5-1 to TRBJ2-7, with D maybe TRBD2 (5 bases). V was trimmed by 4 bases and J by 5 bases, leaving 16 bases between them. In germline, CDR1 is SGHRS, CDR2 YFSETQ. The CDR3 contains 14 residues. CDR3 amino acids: CASSPREVGNEQYF. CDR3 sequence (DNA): TGCGCCAGCAGCCCTCGGGAAGTTGGGAACGAGCAGTACTTC.

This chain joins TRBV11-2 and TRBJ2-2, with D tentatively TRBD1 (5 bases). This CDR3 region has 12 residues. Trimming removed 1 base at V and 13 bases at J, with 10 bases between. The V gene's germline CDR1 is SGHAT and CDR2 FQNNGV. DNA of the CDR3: TGTGCCAGCAGCTTAGGTTCCCAGGGGCTGTTTTTT. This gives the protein CASSLGSQGLFF.

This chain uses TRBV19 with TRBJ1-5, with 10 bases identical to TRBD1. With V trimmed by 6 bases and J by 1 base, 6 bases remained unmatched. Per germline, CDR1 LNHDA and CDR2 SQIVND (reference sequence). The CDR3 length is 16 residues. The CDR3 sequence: CASRRDRGTSNQPQHF. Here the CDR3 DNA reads TGTGCCAGTAGACGGGACAGGGGAACGAGCAATCAGCCCCAGCATTTT.

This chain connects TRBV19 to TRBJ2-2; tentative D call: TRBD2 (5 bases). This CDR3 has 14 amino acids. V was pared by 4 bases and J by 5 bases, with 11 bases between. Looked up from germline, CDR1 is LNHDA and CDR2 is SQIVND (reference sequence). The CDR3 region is CASSTGGWTGELFF. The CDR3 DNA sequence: TGTGCCAGTAGTACCGGCGGGTGGACCGGGGAGCTGTTTTTT.

CDR3 region: CASSEADSPPYTF. In DNA form, the CDR3 reads TGTGCCAGCAGTGAAGCTGACAGTCCTCCCTACACCTTC. This chain connects TRBV6-1 to TRBJ1-2, with D possibly being TRBD1 (5 bases). CDR1 MNHNS and CDR2 SASEGT come from the germline V gene. The CDR3 runs to 13 residues. V gave up 0 bases and J gave up 10 bases, with 12 bases separating them.

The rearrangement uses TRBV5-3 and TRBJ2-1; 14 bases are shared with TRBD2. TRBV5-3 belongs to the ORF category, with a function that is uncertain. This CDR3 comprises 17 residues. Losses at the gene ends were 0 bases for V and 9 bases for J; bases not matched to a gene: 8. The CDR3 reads CARSLAPKGLAGAEQFF. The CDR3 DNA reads TGTGCCAGAAGCTTGGCGCCTAAGGGACTAGCGGGAGCTGAGCAGTTCTTC.

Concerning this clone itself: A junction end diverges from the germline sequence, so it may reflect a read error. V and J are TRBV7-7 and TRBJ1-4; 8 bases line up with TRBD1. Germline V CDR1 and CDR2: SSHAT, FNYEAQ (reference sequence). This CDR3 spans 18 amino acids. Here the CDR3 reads CASSERPTGGTTNEKLFF. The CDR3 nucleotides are TGTGCTAGCAGCGAAAGGCCCACAGGGGGGACGACTAATGAAAAACTGTTTTTT.

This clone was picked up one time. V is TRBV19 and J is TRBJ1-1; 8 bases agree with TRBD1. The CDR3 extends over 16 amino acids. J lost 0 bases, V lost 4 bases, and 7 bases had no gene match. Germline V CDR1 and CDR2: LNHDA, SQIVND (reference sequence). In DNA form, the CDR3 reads TGTGCCAGTAGTAAAGGACAGGGCCGACTGAACACTGAAGCTTTCTTT. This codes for CASSKGQGRLNTEAFF.

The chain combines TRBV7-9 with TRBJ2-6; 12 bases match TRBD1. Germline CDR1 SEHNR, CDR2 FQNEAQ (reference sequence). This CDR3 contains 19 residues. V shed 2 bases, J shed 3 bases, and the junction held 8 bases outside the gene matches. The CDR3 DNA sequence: TGTGCCAGCAGCTTAAAATCCTGGGACAGGGGGCTTGGGGCCAACGTCCTGACTTTC. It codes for CASSLKSWDRGLGANVLTF.